The T cell receptor beta chain under discussion was sequenced for a study of T cell responses to AZD1222 COVID-19 vaccine. Produced via immunoSEQ multiplex PCR; TCRdb's table is partial and in-frame only. The table shows about 150,000 clones, with 90% occurring only once. Germline-derived CDR1 and CDR2 are WSHSY and SAAADI. The CDR3 is 15 residues long. Trimming took off 3 bases at V and 0 bases at J, with 9 bases between the two ends. The starting material was peripheral blood, obtained on day 0 of AZD1222 vaccination. This receptor was taken from an adult in good health. The V and J genes are TRBV10-2 and TRBJ1-5; D remains unclear. The CDR3 nucleotides are TGCGCCAGCAGTGAAGGCGTTAATAGCAATCAGCCCCAGCATTTT. This sequence encodes CASSEGVNSNQPQHF.